Below are 27 T cell receptor beta chains sequenced from a single sample in a study of T cell responses to AZD1222 COVID-19 vaccine. TCRdb's copy holds only in-frame clones and misses some; the assay was immunoSEQ multiplex PCR. The sample yields about 190,000 clones, more than 80% seen once. The sample was peripheral blood, taken 28 days after the second dose of the MenACWY control vaccine. Every receptor here comes from an adult who received the MenACWY meningococcal vaccine as a control.

This chain joins TRBV3-1 (or the pseudogene TRBV3-2) and TRBJ2-5; tentatively, D is TRBD2 (6 bases). Per the germline V gene, CDR1 is LGHDT and CDR2 is YNNKEL (reference sequence). CDR3 length: 15 residues. Between the trimmed V and J ends, which lost 2 bases and 2 bases, there was a span of 12 bases. In nucleotides, the CDR3 is TGTGCCAGCAGCCAAACCCAGGGACTGCAAGAGACCCAGTACTTC. Its translation: CASSQTQGLQETQYF.

The genes are TRBV19 and TRBJ1-5; D is unclear. This CDR3 is built from 13 residues. The V and J ends lost 7 bases and 7 bases respectively, with 14 bases between them. Germline-derived CDR1 and CDR2 are LNHDA and SQIVND (reference sequence). CDR3 sequence reads: CASTPDGLQPQHF. In nucleotides, the CDR3 is TGTGCCAGTACCCCCGACGGGCTCCAGCCCCAGCATTTT.

This chain uses TRBV4-3 with TRBJ2-7; D is uncertain. CDR1 is LGHNA and CDR2 is YSLEER in the germline V gene. The CDR3 contains 14 residues. V was clipped by 0 bases and J by 6 bases, with 12 bases between them. This CDR3 is CASSQDNGWGEQYF. The CDR3 DNA sequence: TGCGCCAGCAGCCAAGATAACGGGTGGGGCGAGCAGTACTTC.

The CDR3: CASSLGGISNQPQHF. The CDR3 bases are TGTGCCAGCAGCCTGGGGGGGATTAGCAATCAGCCCCAGCATTTT. The gene calls are TRBV28 and TRBJ1-5; perhaps TRBD1 as D (5 bases). In germline, CDR1 is MDHEN, CDR2 SYDVKM. The CDR3 is made up of 15 amino acids. Trimming took 6 bases from V and 0 from J, leaving 12 bases between them.

The J gene is TRBJ1-1, the V gene TRBV4-1, with a possible D match to TRBD1 (5 bases). Trimming removed 5 bases at V and 1 base at J, with 20 bases between. The CDR3 has 17 residues. Germline V gene sequence: CDR1 MGHRA, CDR2 YSYEKL. CDR3 bases: TGCGCCAGCAGCTCAATCGGGTTTCGGGGCCCGAACACTGAAGCTTTCTTT. This sequence encodes CASSSIGFRGPNTEAFF.

This clone turned up a few times. CDR3 DNA sequence: TGCAGTGCTGCTGATACCTACGAGCAGTACTTC. Translating gives CSAADTYEQYF. The chain employs TRBV20-1 and TRBJ2-7; D is unclear. The CDR3 spans 11 residues. Germline-derived CDR1 and CDR2 are DFQATT and SNEGSKA (reference sequence). Trimming pared 5 bases from V and 2 bases from J, leaving 7 bases between.

This chain joins TRBV9 and TRBJ2-3; TRBD2 agrees at 15 bases. Germline V lookup: CDR1 SGDLS, CDR2 YYNGEE. V shed 4 bases and J 6 bases; nucleotides not matched to a gene: 9. There are 17 residues in the CDR3. For the CDR3, the DNA is TGTGCCAGCAGCCCCCCCCCGGGGACTAGCGGGAGGGATACGCAGTATTTT. This translates into CASSPPPGTSGRDTQYF.

With respect to this clone: Different DNA sequences within this sample yield the same CDR3. The chain is built from TRBV29-1 and TRBJ1-5; no clear D. The V end lost 7 bases, the J end lost 2 bases, and 9 bases lay between the germline ends. The germline V gene encodes CDR1 SQVTM and CDR2 ANQGSEA. CDR3 length: 12 residues. This CDR3 is CSAGGGNQPQHF. The CDR3 DNA is TGCAGCGCGGGCGGGGGCAATCAGCCCCAGCATTTT.

J is TRBJ1-2 and V is TRBV19; maybe TRBD1 (6 bases). V lost 5 bases and J 4 bases, leaving 20 bases between the germline ends. Germline V gene data show CDR1 as LNHDA and CDR2 as SQIVND (reference sequence). The CDR3 has 16 amino acids. CDR3 amino acids: CASSASSDSGSYGYTF. The CDR3 nucleotides are TGTGCCAGTAGTGCCTCCTCGGACAGCGGAAGCTATGGCTACACCTTC.

The rearrangement uses TRBV6-1 and TRBJ2-7; a possible D gene is TRBD1 (5 bases). The germline V gene has CDR1 MNHNS and CDR2 SASEGT. There are 18 residues in the CDR3. Trimming took off 0 bases at V and 3 bases at J, with 21 bases between the two ends. CDR3 bases: TGTGCCAGCAGTGAAGCGCTTCGGGTGGGCAGGGTTGGCTACGAGCAGTACTTC. This gives the protein CASSEALRVGRVGYEQYF.

Written as DNA, the CDR3 is TGCGCCAGCAGCCAAGTCCCGGGACAGGGCTACGAGCAGTACTTC. It codes for CASSQVPGQGYEQYF. The chain couples TRBV4-1 to TRBJ2-7, with 9 bases that match TRBD1. Germline V gene data show CDR1 as MGHRA and CDR2 as YSYEKL. This CDR3 is built from 15 residues. V lost 1 base, J lost 3 bases, and 4 bases stayed unmatched.

The chain joins TRBV3-1 (or the pseudogene TRBV3-2) to TRBJ2-7; D is unclear. This CDR3 is built from 12 residues. CDR1 is LGHDT and CDR2 is YNNKEL in the germline V gene (reference sequence). V was pared by 0 bases and J by 7 bases, with 7 bases between. This CDR3 reads CASSQDRREQYF. The CDR3 DNA reads TGTGCCAGCAGCCAAGATCGGCGGGAGCAGTACTTC.

The V call is TRBV9, the J call TRBJ2-7; the D call may be TRBD1 or TRBD2 (5 bases each). Per germline, CDR1 SGDLS and CDR2 YYNGEE. V gave up 3 bases and J gave up 3 bases, with 13 bases separating them. CDR3 length equals 14 residues. DNA of the CDR3: TGTGCCAGCAGCGGGGACCTCTCCGGCTACGAGCAGTACTTC. Protein product: CASSGDLSGYEQYF.

This chain connects TRBV5-1 to TRBJ1-5, with D possibly matching TRBD1 (6 bases). This CDR3 region has 14 residues. Trimming pared 5 bases from V and 6 bases from J, leaving 15 bases between. Looked up from germline, CDR1 is SGHRS and CDR2 is YFSETQ. The CDR3 spells CASSPDSSPQPQHF. For the CDR3, the DNA is TGCGCCAGCAGTCCGGACAGCTCACCTCAGCCCCAGCATTTT.

The chain combines TRBV5-6 with TRBJ1-3, with D possibly matching TRBD1 (6 bases). The CDR3 has 14 amino acids. Germline V gene lookup returns CDR1 SGHDT and CDR2 YYEEEE. V was pared by 4 bases and J by 7 bases, with 15 bases between. The DNA of the CDR3 is TGTGCCAGCAGCGGCACAGGGACTTGGAACACCATATATTTT. Its translation: CASSGTGTWNTIYF.

This chain joins TRBV19 and TRBJ1-1; D possibly corresponds to TRBD1 (5 bases). The CDR3 is made up of 15 amino acids. Germline V gene data show CDR1 as LNHDA and CDR2 as SQIVND (reference sequence). V lost 0 bases and J lost 1, with 9 bases in between. The DNA for the CDR3 is TGTGCCAGTAGTATAGAGTCCCAGGGGAACACTGAAGCTTTCTTT. Translation: CASSIESQGNTEAFF. Using reference TRBV19 and TRBJ1-1 for the parts outside the CDR3, the full variable domain is DGGITQSPKYLFRKEGQNVTLSCEQNLNHDAMYWYRQDPGQGLRLIYYSQIVNDFQKGDIAEGYSVSREKKESFPLTVTSAQKNPTAFYLCASSIESQGNTEAFFGQGTRLTVV.

J is TRBJ1-5 and V is TRBV7-2; D is uncertain. V shed 3 bases and J shed 3 bases, with 21 bases lying between them. There are 18 residues in the CDR3. The germline V gene has CDR1 SGHTA and CDR2 FQGNSA. DNA for the CDR3: TGTGCCAGCAGCTTTGGACCCGTAGACGTCTTTAACAATCAGCCCCAGCATTTT. It codes for CASSFGPVDVFNNQPQHF.

V gene TRBV3-1 (or the pseudogene TRBV3-2) combines with J gene TRBJ1-5; perhaps TRBD1 as D (5 bases). Trimming removed 4 bases at V and 7 bases at J, with 20 bases between. The V gene's germline CDR1 is LGHDT and CDR2 YNNKEL (reference sequence). The CDR3 has 16 amino acids. This chain's CDR3 is CASSPTPGGLGQPQHF. The CDR3 DNA sequence: TGTGCCAGCAGCCCCACCCCGGGGGGTCTTGGGCAGCCCCAGCATTTT.

The rearrangement uses TRBV28 and TRBJ1-6; 11 positions match TRBD1. Germline V lookup: CDR1 MDHEN, CDR2 SYDVKM. This CDR3 is built from 18 residues. The ends lost 3 bases at V and 0 bases at J; junction bases unmatched: 4. CDR3 sequence reads: CASSLGTGGVSYNSPLHF. Written as DNA, the CDR3 is TGTGCCAGCAGTTTGGGGACAGGGGGGGTCTCCTATAATTCACCCCTCCACTTT. The full variable domain, in which reference TRBV28 and TRBJ1-6 provide the parts outside the CDR3, is DVKVTQSSRYLVKRTGEKVFLECVQDMDHENMFWYRQDPGLGLRLIYFSYDVKMKEKGDIPEGYSVSREKKERFSLILESASTNQTSMYLCASSLGTGGVSYNSPLHFGNGTRLTVT.

The chain joins TRBV4-1 to TRBJ1-6, with unresolved D. The V end was cut by 2 bases, the J end by 10 bases, with 9 bases between. The CDR3 is 13 residues long. Germline loops: CDR1 MGHRA, CDR2 YSYEKL. In DNA form, the CDR3 reads TGCGCCAGCAGCCAACCGGGAGCCTCACCCCTCCACTTT. Residues: CASSQPGASPLHF.

The chain links TRBV18 to TRBJ2-3; 7 bases agree with TRBD2. CDR3 length equals 17 residues. V was pared by 1 base and J by 0 bases, with 7 bases of the junction left unmatched. Germline lookup yields CDR1 KGHSH and CDR2 LQKENI. CDR3 DNA sequence: TGTGCCAGCTCACCACTTCTAGCGGACACTAGCACAGATACGCAGTATTTT. This encodes CASSPLLADTSTDTQYF. The full variable domain, rest sourced from reference TRBV18 and TRBJ2-3, is NAGVMQNPRHLVRRRGQEARLRCSPMKGHSHVYWYRQLPEEGLKFMVYLQKENIIDESGMPKERFSAEFPKEGPSILRIQQVVRGDSAAYFCASSPLLADTSTDTQYFGPGTRLTVL.

V usage is TRBV19 and J usage is TRBJ1-2, with 10 bases aligning to TRBD1. Germline V gene sequence: CDR1 LNHDA, CDR2 SQIVND (reference sequence). This CDR3 spans 16 amino acids. J was trimmed by 0 bases and V by 10 bases; bases with no gene match: 11. The CDR3 region has the DNA TGTGCCACCAGGGGGGACAGGGGTCGGCCTAACTATGGCTACACCTTC. Translation gives CATRGDRGRPNYGYTF.

V gene TRBV7-3 combines with J gene TRBJ1-2; D is unresolved. Trimming pared 1 base from V and 8 bases from J, leaving 11 bases between. CDR3 length: 13 amino acids. CDR1 SGHTA and CDR2 FQGTGA come from the germline V gene. CDR3 DNA sequence: TGTGCCAGCAGCTTAAAACCGAAGGAAGGCTACACCTTC. This gives the protein CASSLKPKEGYTF.

This clone showed up just a few times. The chain uses TRBV11-3 and TRBJ2-2; TRBD2 agrees at 7 bases. The junction had 11 bases not matched to a gene; V was cut back by 8 bases and J by 5 bases. The germline V gene encodes CDR1 SGHNT and CDR2 YENEEA. The CDR3 has 15 amino acids. In DNA, the CDR3 is TGTGCCAGCTCCCCGGGGCGGGAGATGACCGGGGAGCTGTTTTTT. Amino acids: CASSPGREMTGELFF.

As DNA, the CDR3 is TGTGCCAGTAGTAAAACAGGGGGAGGTTGGGAAGCTTTCTTT. This sequence encodes CASSKTGGGWEAFF. This sequence joins TRBV19 and TRBJ1-1; 8 bases fit TRBD1. Germline lookup yields CDR1 LNHDA and CDR2 SQIVND (reference sequence). The CDR3 covers 14 residues. V trimming: 4 bases; J trimming: 8 bases; junction bases outside the gene matches: 9. Drawing the rest from reference TRBV19 and TRBJ1-1, the complete variable domain is DGGITQSPKYLFRKEGQNVTLSCEQNLNHDAMYWYRQDPGQGLRLIYYSQIVNDFQKGDIAEGYSVSREKKESFPLTVTSAQKNPTAFYLCASSKTGGGWEAFFGQGTRLTVV.

The V gene is TRBV29-1, the J gene TRBJ2-7; 8 nucleotides agree with TRBD2. With V trimmed by 7 bases and J by 0 bases, 17 bases remained unmatched. Germline V gene lookup returns CDR1 SQVTM and CDR2 ANQGSEA. This CDR3 has 17 residues. The CDR3, as DNA: TGCAGCGGTACTGACTGGACTAGCATTCGTAGCTCCTACGAGCAGTACTTC. This sequence encodes CSGTDWTSIRSSYEQYF.

The chain links TRBV24-1 to TRBJ2-7; perhaps D is TRBD1 or TRBD2 (7 bases each). Trimming shortened V by 2 bases and J by 4 bases, and 11 bases separated the two germline ends. The CDR3 has 14 amino acids. CDR1 and CDR2 from the germline V gene are KGHDR and SFDVKD. CDR3 nucleotides: TGTGCCACCAGTGATTCAGGGGGGGGGTACGAGCAGTACTTC. Protein product: CATSDSGGGYEQYF.